The source of this T cell receptor beta chain is a study of human T cells and chemical hapten exposure. This clonotype has more than one count but fewer than ten. Time point noted: healthy volunteer bleed at 6 weeks. Whole blood that had not been fractionated was the source of extracted total RNA. Each CDR3 protein gets one entry after TCRdb re-called the RACE reads with MiXCR. The table includes about 82,000 distinct CDR3 sequences, about 8.6% detected once. The V and J ends lost 4 bases and 0 bases, in that order; junction bases with no gene match: 20. The CDR3 extends over 21 amino acids. In germline, CDR1 is SGDLS, CDR2 YYNGEE.

Sequenced sample: whole blood. The TCR sequence derives from a male donor in good health. Some clones in this sample may be carry-over from other donors' samples. The rearrangement joins TRBV9 to TRBJ2-1, with 9 nucleotides matching TRBD2. CDR3 in amino acids: CASSSVGQGASGKSSYNEQFF. In DNA, the CDR3 is TGTGCCAGCAGCAGCGTAGGGCAAGGGGCTAGCGGGAAAAGCTCCTACAATGAGCAGTTCTTC.